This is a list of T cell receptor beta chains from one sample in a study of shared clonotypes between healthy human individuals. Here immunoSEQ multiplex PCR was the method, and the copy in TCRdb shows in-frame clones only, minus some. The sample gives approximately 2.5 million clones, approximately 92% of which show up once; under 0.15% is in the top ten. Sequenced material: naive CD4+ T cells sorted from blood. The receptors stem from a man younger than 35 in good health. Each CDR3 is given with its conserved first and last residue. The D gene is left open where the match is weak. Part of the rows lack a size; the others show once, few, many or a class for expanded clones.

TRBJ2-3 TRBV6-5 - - TGTGCCAGCAGGTCCTTGGGGGAGGGCACAGATACGCAGTATTTT CASRSLGEGTDTQYF
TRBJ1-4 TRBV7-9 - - TGTGCCAGCAGCCTTGCTCCCCTAGCCGATGAAAAACTGTTTTTT CASSLAPLADEKLFF
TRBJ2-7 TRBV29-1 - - TGCAGCATTCGGGGGATCTCCTACGAGCAGTACTTC CSIRGISYEQYF
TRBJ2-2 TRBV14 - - TGTGCCAGCAGCCGACAGAACACCGGGGAGCTGTTTTTT CASSRQNTGELFF
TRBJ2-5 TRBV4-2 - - TGTGCCAGCAGCCAAGACAGGACCGAGACCCAGTACTTC CASSQDRTETQYF
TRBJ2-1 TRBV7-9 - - TGTGCCAGCAGCTTAGAGAGCCTCTCCTACAATGAGCAGTTCTTC CASSLESLSYNEQFF
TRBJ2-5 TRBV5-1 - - TGCGCCAGCAGCTTGGGGGTCTACTTGAAGGAGACCCAGTACTTC CASSLGVYLKETQYF
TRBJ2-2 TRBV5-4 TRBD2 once TGTGCCAGCAGCTTGGTCCGGGGGGGGACCGGGGAGCTGTTTTTT CASSLVRGGTGELFF
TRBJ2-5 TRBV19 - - TGTGCCAGTAGAACGGGAGTGTCAGAGACCCAGTACTTC CASRTGVSETQYF
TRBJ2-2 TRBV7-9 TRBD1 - TGTGCCAGCAGCTTAAGACAGGGGGACACCGGGGAGCTGTTTTTT CASSLRQGDTGELFF
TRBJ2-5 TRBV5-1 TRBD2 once TGCGCCAGCAGCTTTAGCGGGGGGCTCCAAGAGACCCAGTACTTC CASSFSGGLQETQYF
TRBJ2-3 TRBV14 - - TGTGCCAGCAGCCAAGAGATCTCGGTGGCGCGGCATACGCAGTATTTT CASSQEISVARHTQYF
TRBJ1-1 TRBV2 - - TGTGCCACCCTACGGGACGGGCCTAACACTGAAGCTTTCTTT CATLRDGPNTEAFF
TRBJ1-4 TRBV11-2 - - TGTGCCAGCAGCCCGCGGTCCACTAATGAAAAACTGTTTTTT CASSPRSTNEKLFF
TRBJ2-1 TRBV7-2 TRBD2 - TGTGCCAGCAGCTTCTACGGGGGGGGTTACAATGAGCAGTTCTTC CASSFYGGGYNEQFF